The clone carrying this T cell receptor beta chain was seen many times. Its matching antigen is unknown. There are 15 residues in the CDR3. Germline CDR1 reads SEHNR; CDR2 reads FQNEAQ (reference sequence). The ends lost 3 bases at V and 4 bases at J; junction bases unmatched: 3. Time point: technical triplicate 1. By 5'RACE with 10-nucleotide random UMIs, the cDNA was made. Every sequencing run returned over 170 million TCR-beta sequences, which were derived from 15-18 subjects. MiXCR, applied by TCRdb to the 5' RACE reads, yields one record per CDR3 protein. Of 25,000 or so distinct CDR3 sequences listed, approximately 13% are singletons. This entry belongs to a study of neurological immune-mediated disorders. Points from the study as a whole: Patients with HTLV-1-associated myelopathy showed the most TCR clonal expansion. Those with multiple sclerosis showed the least, falling below healthy controls.

This TCR came from a female donor with HTLV-1-associated myelopathy (HAM/TSP). The genes are TRBV7-9 and TRBJ2-7; 13 bases are a match to TRBD2. The sample was CD4+ T cells from blood. In DNA, the CDR3 is TGTGCCAGCAGCTTTCGACTAGCGGGGGGATACGAGCAGTACTTC. It yields the protein CASSFRLAGGYEQYF. The whole variable domain, remainder taken from reference TRBV7-9 and TRBJ2-7, is DTGVSQNPRHKITKRGQNVTFRCDPISEHNRLYWYRQTLGQGPEFLTYFQNEAQLEKSRLLSDRFSAERPKGSFSTLEIQRTEQGDSAMYLCASSFRLAGGYEQYFGPGTRLTVT.